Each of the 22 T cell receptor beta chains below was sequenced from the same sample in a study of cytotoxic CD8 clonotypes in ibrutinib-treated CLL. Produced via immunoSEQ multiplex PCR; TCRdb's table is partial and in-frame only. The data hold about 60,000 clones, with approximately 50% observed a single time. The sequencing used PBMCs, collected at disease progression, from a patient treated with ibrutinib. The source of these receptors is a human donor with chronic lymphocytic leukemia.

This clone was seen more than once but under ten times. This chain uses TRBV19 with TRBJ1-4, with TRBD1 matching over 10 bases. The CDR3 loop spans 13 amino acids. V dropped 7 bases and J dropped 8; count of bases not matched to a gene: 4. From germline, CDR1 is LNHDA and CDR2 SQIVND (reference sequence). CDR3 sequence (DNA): TGTGCCAGTACCCGGGACAGGGGCGAAAAACTGTTTTTT. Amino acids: CASTRDRGEKLFF.

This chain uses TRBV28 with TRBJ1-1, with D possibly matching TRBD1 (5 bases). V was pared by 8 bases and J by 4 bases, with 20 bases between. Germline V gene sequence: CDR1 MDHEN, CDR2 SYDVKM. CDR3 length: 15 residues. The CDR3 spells CASLFGGPVSTEAFF. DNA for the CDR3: TGTGCCAGCTTATTTGGGGGTCCCGTGAGCACTGAAGCTTTCTTT.

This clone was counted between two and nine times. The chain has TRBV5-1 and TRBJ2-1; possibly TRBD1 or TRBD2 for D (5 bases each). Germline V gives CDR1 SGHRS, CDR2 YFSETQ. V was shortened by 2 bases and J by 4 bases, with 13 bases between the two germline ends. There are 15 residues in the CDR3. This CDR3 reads CASSLNPGQYNEQFF. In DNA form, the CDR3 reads TGCGCCAGCAGCTTAAACCCGGGGCAGTACAATGAGCAGTTCTTC. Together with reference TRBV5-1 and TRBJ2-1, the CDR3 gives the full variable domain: KAGVTQTPRYLIKTRGQQVTLSCSPISGHRSVSWYQQTPGQGLQFLFEYFSETQRNKGNFPGRFSGRQFSNSRSEMNVSTLELGDSALYLCASSLNPGQYNEQFFGPGTRLTVL.

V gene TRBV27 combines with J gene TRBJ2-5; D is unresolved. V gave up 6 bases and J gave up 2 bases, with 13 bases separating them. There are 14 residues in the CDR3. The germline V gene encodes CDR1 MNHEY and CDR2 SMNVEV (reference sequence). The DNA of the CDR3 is TGTGCCAGCAGCCCATTGGACCATCAAGAGACCCAGTACTTC. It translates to CASSPLDHQETQYF.

The CDR3 loop is CASSQWDPRRASYEQYF. In nucleotides, the CDR3 is TGCGCCAGCAGCCAATGGGACCCCCGAAGGGCTTCCTACGAGCAGTACTTC. V usage is TRBV5-1 and J usage is TRBJ2-7; either TRBD1 or TRBD2 may fit D (5 bases each). Germline V CDR1 and CDR2: SGHRS, YFSETQ. Trimming left V 4 bases short and J 1 base short, with 21 bases between. The CDR3 is 17 residues long.

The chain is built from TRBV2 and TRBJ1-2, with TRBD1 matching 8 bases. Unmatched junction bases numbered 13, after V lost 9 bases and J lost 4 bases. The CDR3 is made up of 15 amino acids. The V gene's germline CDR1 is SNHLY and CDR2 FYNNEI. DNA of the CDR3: TGTGCCAGTCCTAGGACGGTACAGGGGGGCTATGGCTACACCTTC. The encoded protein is CASPRTVQGGYGYTF.

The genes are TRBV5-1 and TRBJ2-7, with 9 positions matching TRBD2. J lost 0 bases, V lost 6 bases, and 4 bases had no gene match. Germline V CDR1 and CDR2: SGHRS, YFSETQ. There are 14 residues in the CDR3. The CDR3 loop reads CASMSSGVSYEQYF. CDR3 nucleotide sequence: TGCGCCAGCATGTCTAGCGGGGTCTCCTACGAGCAGTACTTC. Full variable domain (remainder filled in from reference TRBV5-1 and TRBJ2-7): KAGVTQTPRYLIKTRGQQVTLSCSPISGHRSVSWYQQTPGQGLQFLFEYFSETQRNKGNFPGRFSGRQFSNSRSEMNVSTLELGDSALYLCASMSSGVSYEQYFGPGTRLTVT.

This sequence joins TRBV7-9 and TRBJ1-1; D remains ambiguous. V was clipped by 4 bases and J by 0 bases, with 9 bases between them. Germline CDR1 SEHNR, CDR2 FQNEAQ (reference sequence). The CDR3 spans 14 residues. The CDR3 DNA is TGTGCCAGCAGCTATTTGACCGTGAACACTGAAGCTTTCTTT. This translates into CASSYLTVNTEAFF.

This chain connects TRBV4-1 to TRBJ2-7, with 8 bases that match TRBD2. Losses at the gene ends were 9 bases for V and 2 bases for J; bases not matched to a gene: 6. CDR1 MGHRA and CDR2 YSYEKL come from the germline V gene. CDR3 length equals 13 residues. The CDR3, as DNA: TGCGCCAGTGGACCGGGACTAGCCTACGAGCAGTACTTC. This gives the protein CASGPGLAYEQYF.

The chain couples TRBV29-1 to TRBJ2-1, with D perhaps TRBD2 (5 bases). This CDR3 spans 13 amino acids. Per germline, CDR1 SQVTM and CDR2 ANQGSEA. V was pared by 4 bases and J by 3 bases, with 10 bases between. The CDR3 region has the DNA TGCAGCGTTGCGCCGGGGTACTACAATGAGCAGTTCTTC. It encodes CSVAPGYYNEQFF.

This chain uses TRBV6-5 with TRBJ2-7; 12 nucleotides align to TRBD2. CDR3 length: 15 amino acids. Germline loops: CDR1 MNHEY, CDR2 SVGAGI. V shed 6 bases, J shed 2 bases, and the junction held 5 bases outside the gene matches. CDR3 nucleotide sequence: TGTGCCAGCAGGATACTAGCGGGAGGAACCTACGAGCAGTACTTC. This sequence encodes CASRILAGGTYEQYF.

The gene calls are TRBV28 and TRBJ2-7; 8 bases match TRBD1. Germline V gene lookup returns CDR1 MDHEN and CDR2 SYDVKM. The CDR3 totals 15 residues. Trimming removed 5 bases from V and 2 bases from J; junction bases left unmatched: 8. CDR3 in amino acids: CASSAVGQATYEQYF. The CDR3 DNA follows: TGTGCCAGCAGTGCGGTGGGACAGGCCACCTACGAGCAGTACTTC.

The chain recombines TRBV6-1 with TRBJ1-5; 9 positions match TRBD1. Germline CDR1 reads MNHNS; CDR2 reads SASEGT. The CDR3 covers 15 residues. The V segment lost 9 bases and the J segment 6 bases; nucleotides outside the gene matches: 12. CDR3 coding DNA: TGTGCCAGTGGGAGGGACAGGGACAGGATTCAGCCCCAGCATTTT. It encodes CASGRDRDRIQPQHF.

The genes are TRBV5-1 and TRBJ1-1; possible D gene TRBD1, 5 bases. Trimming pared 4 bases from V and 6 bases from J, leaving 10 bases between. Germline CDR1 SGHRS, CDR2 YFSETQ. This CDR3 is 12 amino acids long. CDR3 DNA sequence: TGCGCCAGCAGCCAAGGGACGCCTGAAGCTTTCTTT. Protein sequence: CASSQGTPEAFF.

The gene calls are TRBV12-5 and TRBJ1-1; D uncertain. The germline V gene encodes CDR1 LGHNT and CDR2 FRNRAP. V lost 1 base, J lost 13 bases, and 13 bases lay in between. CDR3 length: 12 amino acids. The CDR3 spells CASGLGNSRNFF. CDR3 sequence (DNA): TGTGCTAGTGGTTTGGGGAACTCGCGGAATTTCTTT. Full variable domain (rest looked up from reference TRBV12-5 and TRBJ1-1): DARVTQTPRHKVTEMGQEVTMRCQPILGHNTVFWYRQTMMQGLELLAYFRNRAPLDDSGMPKDRFSAEMPDATLATLKIQPSEPRDSAVYFCASGLGNSRNFFGQGTRLTVV.

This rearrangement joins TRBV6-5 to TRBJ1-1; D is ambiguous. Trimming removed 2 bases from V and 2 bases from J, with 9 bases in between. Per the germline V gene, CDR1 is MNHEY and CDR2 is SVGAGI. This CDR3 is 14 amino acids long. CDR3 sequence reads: CASSYEGSNTEAFF. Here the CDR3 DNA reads TGTGCCAGCAGTTACGAGGGTTCAAACACTGAAGCTTTCTTT.

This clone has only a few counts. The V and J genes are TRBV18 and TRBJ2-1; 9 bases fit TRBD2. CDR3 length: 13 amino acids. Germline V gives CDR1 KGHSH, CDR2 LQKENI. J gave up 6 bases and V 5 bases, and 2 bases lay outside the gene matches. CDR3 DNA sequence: TGTGCCAGCTCATCGACTAGCGGCAATGAGCAGTTCTTC. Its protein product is CASSSTSGNEQFF.

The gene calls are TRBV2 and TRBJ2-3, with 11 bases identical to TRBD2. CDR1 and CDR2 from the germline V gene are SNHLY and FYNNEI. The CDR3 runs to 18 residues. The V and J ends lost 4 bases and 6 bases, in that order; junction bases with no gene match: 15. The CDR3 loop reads CASSVERASGGMTDTQYF. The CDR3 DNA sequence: TGTGCCAGCAGTGTGGAACGGGCTAGCGGGGGGATGACTGATACGCAGTATTTT.

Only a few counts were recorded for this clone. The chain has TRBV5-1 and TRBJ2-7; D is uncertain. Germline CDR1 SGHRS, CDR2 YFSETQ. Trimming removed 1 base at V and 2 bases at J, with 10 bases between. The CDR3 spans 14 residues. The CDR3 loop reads CASSLFSSPYEQYF. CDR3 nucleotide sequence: TGCGCCAGCAGCTTGTTCTCTTCCCCCTACGAGCAGTACTTC.

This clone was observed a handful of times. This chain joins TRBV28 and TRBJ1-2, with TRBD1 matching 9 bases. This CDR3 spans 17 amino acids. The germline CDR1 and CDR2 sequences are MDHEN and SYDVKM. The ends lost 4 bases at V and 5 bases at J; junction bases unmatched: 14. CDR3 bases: TGTGCCAGCAGTTCACCGGGACAGGGCGTCCTTGGGTATGGCTACACCTTC. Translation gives CASSSPGQGVLGYGYTF.

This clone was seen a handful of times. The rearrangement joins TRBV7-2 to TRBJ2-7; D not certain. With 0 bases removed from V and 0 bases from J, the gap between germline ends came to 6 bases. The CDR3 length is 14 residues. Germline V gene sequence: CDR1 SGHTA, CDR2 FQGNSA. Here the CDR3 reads CASSLAGNSYEQYF. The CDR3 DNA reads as TGTGCCAGCAGCTTAGCAGGGAACTCCTACGAGCAGTACTTC.

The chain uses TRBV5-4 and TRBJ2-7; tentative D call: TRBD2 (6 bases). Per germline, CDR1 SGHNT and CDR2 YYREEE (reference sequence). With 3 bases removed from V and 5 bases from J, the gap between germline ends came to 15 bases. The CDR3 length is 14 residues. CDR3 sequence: CASSSFGGSNEQYF. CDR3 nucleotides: TGTGCCAGCAGCTCCTTCGGAGGGTCCAACGAGCAGTACTTC.